These 31 T cell receptor beta chains were sequenced from one sample in a study of T cell responses to AZD1222 COVID-19 vaccine. The table came from immunoSEQ multiplex PCR; TCRdb's copy has only in-frame clones and leaves some out. The profile shows about 110,000 clones, about 87% of them singletons. The sample here was peripheral blood, taken 28 days after the second AZD1222 dose. These receptors were taken from an adult who received the AZD1222 COVID-19 vaccine.

This clone was detected once. The V call is TRBV6-5, the J call TRBJ1-1; D gene unclear. Germline CDR1 MNHEY, CDR2 SVGAGI. The germline V and J ends were trimmed by 0 bases and 2 bases, with 10 bases remaining between them. The CDR3 spans 15 residues. The chain's CDR3 is CASSYSGLLNTEAFF. CDR3 in DNA: TGTGCCAGCAGTTACTCTGGACTCCTCAACACTGAAGCTTTCTTT.

The V and J genes are TRBV29-1 and TRBJ2-2, with a tentative D call TRBD2 (5 bases). Germline lookup yields CDR1 SQVTM and CDR2 ANQGSEA. CDR3 length equals 17 residues. Trimming stripped 0 bases from V and 0 bases from J, with 14 bases between. The CDR3 nucleotides are TGCAGCGTTGAAGATGGTGGACTTAGAGCGAACACCGGGGAGCTGTTTTTT. Protein sequence: CSVEDGGLRANTGELFF.

This sequence joins TRBV20-1 and TRBJ1-4; D not resolved. The V gene lost 3 bases and the J gene lost 3 bases, with 11 bases spanning the gap. Per germline, CDR1 DFQATT and CDR2 SNEGSKA (reference sequence). The CDR3 extends over 14 amino acids. CDR3 DNA: TGCAGTGCTAGTGGGCAGGCGGCTAATGAAAAACTGTTTTTT. It is translated as CSASGQAANEKLFF.

The chain combines TRBV9 with TRBJ1-2, with 7 bases identical to TRBD1. The CDR3 extends over 11 amino acids. Per the germline V gene, CDR1 is SGDLS and CDR2 is YYNGEE. With 6 bases clipped from V and 8 bases from J, the junction kept 4 bases outside the gene matches. Written as DNA, the CDR3 is TGTGCCAGCAAAAGGGGGCAAGGCTACACCTTC. Translating gives CASKRGQGYTF.

V and J are TRBV9 and TRBJ2-1; 8 bases agree with TRBD1. This CDR3 has 15 residues. From germline, CDR1 is SGDLS and CDR2 YYNGEE. J gave up 6 bases and V 0 bases, and 5 bases lay outside the gene matches. The CDR3 DNA follows: TGTGCCAGCAGCGTAGACGGACAGGGTATCAATGAGCAGTTCTTC. It encodes CASSVDGQGINEQFF.

The chain combines TRBV6-1 with TRBJ2-5; 10 bases fit TRBD2. The CDR3 is 16 amino acids. V gave up 3 bases and J gave up 4 bases; unmatched junction bases: 8. Germline-derived CDR1 and CDR2 are MNHNS and SASEGT. In DNA form, the CDR3 reads TGTGCCAGCAGTGATCCTAGCGGGGGCGAGGGAGAGACCCAGTACTTC. It translates to CASSDPSGGEGETQYF.

The V gene is TRBV7-8, the J gene TRBJ2-5; D uncertain. The CDR3 has 12 residues. V lost 5 bases, J lost 0 bases, and 4 bases lay in between. Germline-derived CDR1 and CDR2 are SGHVS and FQNEAQ. The CDR3 DNA follows: TGTGCCAGCAGCCGGGACCAAGAGACCCAGTACTTC. Amino acids: CASSRDQETQYF.

This clone was counted a single time. Written as DNA, the CDR3 is TGTGCCAGCAGCGACAAGCAACGGGGTGAAAAACTGTTTTTT. Amino acids: CASSDKQRGEKLFF. The V and J genes are TRBV6-2 or TRBV6-3 and TRBJ1-4; D is unclear. Germline V CDR1 and CDR2: MNHEY, SVGEGT. V was clipped by 6 bases and J by 7 bases, with 15 bases between them. The CDR3 loop spans 14 amino acids.

The V gene is TRBV15, the J gene TRBJ1-5; 9 bases fit TRBD1. The CDR3 length is 15 residues. The V segment lost 1 base and the J segment 5 bases; nucleotides outside the gene matches: 3. CDR1 LNHNV and CDR2 YYDKDF come from the germline V gene (reference sequence). As DNA, the CDR3 is TGTGCCACCAGCAGAGGACAGGGGGTGGATCAGCCCCAGCATTTT. Translated: CATSRGQGVDQPQHF.

The chain is built from TRBV5-1 and TRBJ1-4, with D possibly TRBD1 on 5 matching bases. CDR1 is SGHRS and CDR2 is YFSETQ in the germline V gene. V was pared by 3 bases and J by 8 bases, with 14 bases between. The length of the CDR3 is 14 residues. The CDR3 DNA reads TGCGCCAGCAGCTGGGACCCTCGGGGAGAAAAACTGTTTTTT. Protein sequence: CASSWDPRGEKLFF.

The chain uses TRBV6-2 or TRBV6-3 and TRBJ2-7; tentative D call: TRBD2 (5 bases). Germline CDR1 and CDR2: MNHEY and SVGEGT. CDR3 size: 15 residues. With 2 bases removed from V and 2 bases from J, the gap between germline ends came to 13 bases. The CDR3 loop is CASSYVRGIAYEQYF. Written as DNA, the CDR3 is TGTGCCAGCAGTTACGTTCGGGGAATAGCCTACGAGCAGTACTTC.

The chain employs TRBV7-6 and TRBJ2-5; either TRBD1 or TRBD2 may fit D (5 bases each). Germline CDR1 reads SGHVS; CDR2 reads FNYEAQ. The V end lost 1 base, the J end lost 5 bases, and 14 bases lay between the germline ends. The CDR3 contains 15 residues. In DNA, the CDR3 is TGTGCCAGCAGCTTAGGGGACGGGGTCGGGGAGACCCAGTACTTC. Its translation is CASSLGDGVGETQYF.

The chain carries TRBV19 and TRBJ1-1; 8 positions agree with TRBD1. V lost 9 bases and J lost 1; bases outside the gene matches: 4. The CDR3 covers 13 residues. Germline V gene lookup returns CDR1 LNHDA and CDR2 SQIVND (reference sequence). This chain's CDR3 is CARATGENTEAFF. CDR3 DNA: TGTGCCAGAGCGACAGGGGAGAACACTGAAGCTTTCTTT. Supplemented by reference TRBV19 and TRBJ1-1, the full variable domain reads DGGITQSPKYLFRKEGQNVTLSCEQNLNHDAMYWYRQDPGQGLRLIYYSQIVNDFQKGDIAEGYSVSREKKESFPLTVTSAQKNPTAFYLCARATGENTEAFFGQGTRLTVV.

V and J are TRBV27 and TRBJ2-2; 9 bases match TRBD2. The CDR3 contains 15 residues. V shed 3 bases and J 5 bases; nucleotides not matched to a gene: 4. Germline V gene sequence: CDR1 MNHEY, CDR2 SMNVEV (reference sequence). This CDR3 is CASSLAGGRTGELFF. The CDR3, as DNA: TGTGCCAGCAGTTTGGCGGGAGGGCGGACCGGGGAGCTGTTTTTT.

This clone was detected only once. The CDR3, as DNA: TGCGCCAGCAGCTGGGGACAGGGGGCAACTCAAGAGACCCAGTACTTC. Residues: CASSWGQGATQETQYF. The rearrangement joins TRBV5-1 to TRBJ2-5; 12 nucleotides align to TRBD1. CDR3 length equals 16 residues. Losses at the gene ends were 3 bases for V and 2 bases for J; bases not matched to a gene: 5. CDR1 SGHRS and CDR2 YFSETQ come from the germline V gene.

This chain uses TRBV24-1 with TRBJ1-5; 9 nucleotides line up with TRBD1. The CDR3 covers 18 residues. Trimming removed 2 bases from V and 1 base from J; junction bases left unmatched: 8. Germline V CDR1 and CDR2: KGHDR, SFDVKD. CDR3 in DNA: TGTGCCACCAGTGATTCCGGGACAGGGCCACTAAGCAATCAGCCCCAGCATTTT. This codes for CATSDSGTGPLSNQPQHF.

The chain has TRBV11-3 and TRBJ2-3; 9 bases match TRBD2. J lost 1 base, V lost 2 bases, and 10 bases had no gene match. The CDR3 length is 18 residues. Per the germline V gene, CDR1 is SGHNT and CDR2 is YENEEA. CDR3 region: CASSLSDSGSGGTDTQYF. The DNA of the CDR3 is TGTGCCAGCAGCTTAAGTGATAGCGGGAGTGGTGGCACAGATACGCAGTATTTT.

In this sample, this clone turned up once. The gene calls are TRBV5-1 and TRBJ1-3, with D possibly TRBD1 on 5 matching bases. Germline V lookup: CDR1 SGHRS, CDR2 YFSETQ. This CDR3 is 17 amino acids long. V dropped 1 base and J dropped 0 bases, with 14 bases sitting between them. Here the CDR3 reads CASSLYSSGTSGNTIYF. DNA for the CDR3: TGCGCCAGCAGCTTGTATAGTTCAGGGACCTCTGGAAACACCATATATTTT.

The chain combines TRBV7-9 with TRBJ2-2, with D perhaps matching TRBD2 (6 bases). CDR3 length: 13 amino acids. CDR1 and CDR2 from the germline V gene are SEHNR and FQNEAQ (reference sequence). Trimming left V 3 bases short and J 6 bases short, with 8 bases between. CDR3 amino acids: CASSLTGAGELFF. The CDR3 DNA follows: TGTGCCAGCAGCTTGACGGGGGCCGGGGAGCTGTTTTTT.

The gene calls are TRBV29-1 and TRBJ2-3; 7 bases line up with TRBD1. This CDR3 is 14 amino acids long. Germline V gives CDR1 SQVTM, CDR2 ANQGSEA. Unmatched junction bases numbered 10, after V lost 4 bases and J lost 6 bases. The CDR3 loop reads CSVGTGEERDTQYF. The CDR3 coding sequence is TGCAGCGTTGGGACAGGAGAGGAGAGGGATACGCAGTATTTT.

The table lists this clone with a few counts. The chain recombines TRBV18 with TRBJ1-2, with D possibly being TRBD1 (5 bases). The CDR3 totals 17 residues. V lost 3 bases, J lost 3 bases, and 20 bases lay in between. Germline loops: CDR1 KGHSH, CDR2 LQKENI. The DNA for the CDR3 is TGTGCCAGCTCACCCTATTTTAGGGACGCCCGAGACTATGGCTACACCTTC. This translates into CASSPYFRDARDYGYTF.

For the CDR3, the DNA is TGTGCCAGCAGCTTGGATTGGGACAGTGTGGAGCAAGAGACCCAGTACTTC. Protein sequence: CASSLDWDSVEQETQYF. This rearrangement joins TRBV5-4 to TRBJ2-5; 7 bases are a match to TRBD1. CDR1 and CDR2 (germline): SGHNT, YYREEE (reference sequence). The CDR3 covers 17 residues. Trimming at V came to 0 bases and at J to 2 bases, leaving 10 bases not matched to a gene. The variable domain in full, completed from reference TRBV5-4 and TRBJ2-5, reads ETGVTQSPTHLIKTRGQQVTLRCSSQSGHNTVSWYQQALGQGPQFIFQYYREEENGRGNFPPRFSGLQFPNYSSELNVNALELDDSALYLCASSLDWDSVEQETQYFGPGTRLLVL.

The chain has TRBV15 and TRBJ2-7, with D uncertain. The germline gives CDR1 LNHNV, CDR2 YYDKDF (reference sequence). The CDR3 has 14 amino acids. V gave up 0 bases and J gave up 3 bases, with 9 bases separating them. The CDR3 here is CATSRDKSVYEQYF. DNA for the CDR3: TGTGCCACCAGCAGAGATAAGTCCGTCTACGAGCAGTACTTC.

The rearrangement uses TRBV5-4 and TRBJ2-5; 7 bases align to TRBD1. The CDR3 spans 15 residues. Germline CDR1 and CDR2: SGHNT and YYREEE (reference sequence). The V segment lost 4 bases and the J segment 1 base; nucleotides outside the gene matches: 7. CDR3 coding DNA: TGTGCCAGCAGCCGACAGACAGGGACCCAAGAGACCCAGTACTTC. Translating gives CASSRQTGTQETQYF.

This clone showed up just a few times. This chain links TRBV19 with TRBJ1-2, with 8 positions matching TRBD1. Germline V lookup: CDR1 LNHDA, CDR2 SQIVND (reference sequence). After removal of 7 bases from V and 5 bases from J, the junction contained 6 bases not matched to a gene. The CDR3 totals 13 residues. This chain's CDR3 is CASKTGDLYGYTF. In nucleotides, the CDR3 is TGTGCCAGTAAGACAGGGGATTTGTATGGCTACACCTTC.

CDR3 region: CAISEDRGGETQYF. CDR3 nucleotides: TGTGCCATCAGTGAAGACAGGGGAGGAGAGACCCAGTACTTC. The chain is built from TRBV10-3 and TRBJ2-5; TRBD1 matches at 8 bases. The germline V gene has CDR1 ENHRY and CDR2 SYGVKD. CDR3 length: 14 residues. The ends lost 3 bases at V and 4 bases at J; junction bases unmatched: 4.

The CDR3 DNA reads as TGTGCCAGCAGCCCTCTGCCCCGCGGGGGAGGCACTGAAGCTTTCTTT. Its translation is CASSPLPRGGGTEAFF. The chain employs TRBV7-2 and TRBJ1-1; D may be TRBD1 (5 bases). Per the germline V gene, CDR1 is SGHTA and CDR2 is FQGNSA. This CDR3 contains 16 residues. Trimming took 5 bases from V and 4 from J, leaving 20 bases between them.

The chain is built from TRBV10-3 and TRBJ1-5; D not resolved. V dropped 2 bases and J dropped 0 bases, with 8 bases sitting between them. CDR3 length: 15 residues. Per germline, CDR1 ENHRY and CDR2 SYGVKD. The CDR3 reads CAISEGVYSNQPQHF. The DNA of the CDR3 is TGTGCCATCAGTGAGGGAGTGTATAGCAATCAGCCCCAGCATTTT.

This clone is judged medium-sized. V gene TRBV6-2 or TRBV6-3 combines with J gene TRBJ2-5; a weak D match, TRBD2 (6 bases). Germline V gene lookup returns CDR1 MNHEY and CDR2 SVGEGT. V lost 4 bases and J 3 bases, leaving 18 bases between the germline ends. This CDR3 is 16 amino acids long. CDR3 loop: CASSWTWGGGEETQYF. CDR3 sequence (DNA): TGTGCCAGCAGTTGGACCTGGGGAGGAGGGGAAGAGACCCAGTACTTC.

V usage is TRBV29-1 and J usage is TRBJ2-7; TRBD1 matches 12 bases. Trimming removed 3 bases from V and 9 bases from J; junction bases left unmatched: 6. Germline V CDR1 and CDR2: SQVTM, ANQGSEA. CDR3 length: 13 amino acids. The CDR3 DNA reads as TGCAGCGTTGATCCGGGACAGGGGGCACGGCAGTACTTC. It yields the protein CSVDPGQGARQYF.

V and J are TRBV6-5 and TRBJ1-2; D is uncertain. Germline V lookup: CDR1 MNHEY, CDR2 SVGAGI. The CDR3 runs to 14 residues. The germline V and J ends were trimmed by 7 bases and 4 bases, with 16 bases remaining between them. The DNA for the CDR3 is TGTGCCAGCATCCCCGCGGCTTCGAGCTATGGCTACACCTTC. Translated: CASIPAASSYGYTF.